The 10 T cell receptor beta chains below come from one sample, sequenced in a study of shared clonotypes between healthy human individuals. TCRdb's copy holds only in-frame clones and misses some; the assay was immunoSEQ multiplex PCR. Here the sample spans over 950,000 clones, roughly 80% being singletons. Sequenced material: memory CD4+ T cells from PBMCs. Subset given: CD45RA-negative fraction. The receptors originated from a man aged 18 to 35 in good health. Some clones in this sample may be carry-over from other donors' samples.

The chain recombines TRBV28 with TRBJ1-5; no clear D gene. This CDR3 comprises 12 residues. Germline V gene lookup returns CDR1 MDHEN and CDR2 SYDVKM. Trimming removed 6 bases from V and 4 bases from J, with 7 bases in between. CDR3 in amino acids: CASRRYNQPQHF. The CDR3 coding sequence is TGTGCCAGCAGACGCTATAATCAGCCCCAGCATTTT.

The chain carries TRBV4-2 and TRBJ2-2, with no clear D. The CDR3 loop spans 16 amino acids. The germline CDR1 and CDR2 sequences are LGHNA and YNFKEQ. V lost 3 bases to trimming and J lost 0 bases, with 11 bases between them. The CDR3 DNA follows: TGTGCCAGCAGCCATCAAGCCGCCGCGAACACCGGGGAGCTGTTTTTT. It yields the protein CASSHQAAANTGELFF.

This clone was detected only once. The chain employs TRBV28 and TRBJ2-5; no reliable D call. The V and J ends lost 5 bases and 4 bases respectively, with 11 bases between them. The CDR3 is made up of 13 amino acids. In germline, CDR1 is MDHEN, CDR2 SYDVKM. CDR3 sequence (DNA): TGTGCCAGCAGTCCGGTTGGGGTAGAGACCCAGTACTTC. Residues: CASSPVGVETQYF.

A few counts support this clone. The chain joins TRBV18 to TRBJ1-5; possibly TRBD1 for D (5 bases). CDR1 is KGHSH and CDR2 is LQKENI in the germline V gene. This CDR3 spans 12 amino acids. V lost 3 bases, J lost 11 bases, and 11 bases lay in between. The CDR3 loop reads CASSPGTQAQHF. Here the CDR3 DNA reads TGTGCCAGCTCACCGGGGACTCAAGCCCAGCATTTT.

The V gene is TRBV19, the J gene TRBJ2-7, with TRBD2 as a possible D gene (6 bases). The germline V and J ends were trimmed by 6 bases and 6 bases, with 18 bases remaining between them. The CDR3 consists of 14 residues. CDR1 LNHDA and CDR2 SQIVND come from the germline V gene (reference sequence). For the CDR3, the DNA is TGTGCCAGTAGCACCAATTCCCGGGACTTCGAGCAGTACTTC. Protein: CASSTNSRDFEQYF.

This clone showed up many times. The V call is TRBV7-3, the J call TRBJ2-6, with D possibly TRBD2 on 5 matching bases. V was clipped by 5 bases and J by 0 bases, with 11 bases between them. The CDR3 runs 16 residues. Germline V lookup: CDR1 SGHTA, CDR2 FQGTGA. CDR3 in amino acids: CASSPGRGSGANVLTF. The CDR3 DNA reads as TGTGCCAGCAGCCCTGGTCGGGGCTCTGGGGCCAACGTCCTGACTTTC.

The chain links TRBV5-1 to TRBJ2-5; 8 bases agree with TRBD2. V shed 4 bases and J 5 bases; nucleotides not matched to a gene: 10. The CDR3 runs to 15 residues. Germline V gene data show CDR1 as SGHRS and CDR2 as YFSETQ. The CDR3 spells CASSPSGTRGETQYF. CDR3 nucleotide sequence: TGCGCCAGCAGCCCCTCCGGGACTAGGGGTGAGACCCAGTACTTC.

The chain joins TRBV6-5 to TRBJ2-7; TRBD1 matches at 9 bases. The CDR3 runs 14 residues. Per the germline V gene, CDR1 is MNHEY and CDR2 is SVGAGI. V trimming: 2 bases; J trimming: 7 bases; junction bases outside the gene matches: 6. CDR3 nucleotide sequence: TGTGCCAGCAGTTACGTACAGGGGGCGGGGGAGCAGTACTTC. This encodes CASSYVQGAGEQYF.

The chain links TRBV5-1 to TRBJ2-5; 11 bases line up with TRBD2. This CDR3 has 17 amino acids. Germline V gene data show CDR1 as SGHRS and CDR2 as YFSETQ. J lost 1 base, V lost 4 bases, and 9 bases had no gene match. The CDR3 region is CASSPVGLAGGQETQYF. The CDR3 nucleotides are TGCGCCAGCAGCCCGGTCGGGCTAGCGGGGGGCCAAGAGACCCAGTACTTC.

A word on this clone: This CDR3 is also generated by other DNA sequences in the sample. The rearrangement joins TRBV9 to TRBJ2-6; weak D call: TRBD1 (5 bases). The V end was cut by 4 bases, the J end by 2 bases, with 10 bases between. Germline lookup yields CDR1 SGDLS and CDR2 YYNGEE. This CDR3 contains 15 residues. The chain's CDR3 is CASSPRGAGANVLTF. The CDR3 region has the DNA TGTGCCAGCAGCCCTAGGGGCGCTGGGGCCAACGTCCTGACTTTC.